This T cell receptor beta chain was observed in a study of Ad26.COV2.S vaccination and SARS-CoV-2 variants. As to treatment: some 20 received Ad26.COV2.S at low or high dose, single or two shots; about 5 received placebo; per-sample allocation not given. Sampling happened 63 days after the first vaccine or placebo injection. A Boston adult aged 18-55 years was the donor. In regard to this clone: The antigen is unknown.

The V gene's germline CDR1 is SGHTA and CDR2 FQGNSA. The CDR3 contains 15 residues. With 2 bases clipped from V and 5 bases from J, the junction kept 3 bases outside the gene matches. The assay was immunoSEQ multiplex PCR, and TCRdb's table has in-frame clones only and misses some. Among fewer than 400,000 clones listed, 88% were seen once. Study findings and constraints: Breadth of non-spike TCRs did not differ between vaccinees and placebo recipients.

This TCR was recovered from a person between 18 and 65 years old who received the Ad26.COV2.S COVID-19 vaccine or a placebo. This chain uses TRBV7-2 with TRBJ2-7; 13 bases are a match to TRBD2. Source: peripheral blood, taken in a trial of Ad26.COV2.S vaccine versus placebo. This CDR3 is CASSLRTSGGDEQYF. The CDR3 region has the DNA TGTGCCAGCAGCTTACGCACTAGCGGGGGGGACGAGCAGTACTTC.